Shown below are 9 T cell receptor beta chains from a single sample sequenced in a study of tissue T cells after allogeneic stem cell transplantation (dated by TCRdb to between 2021 and 2024). Receptor libraries were prepared by the immunoSEQ multiplex PCR assay. TCRdb re-hosts the immuneACCESS table, in-frame sequences only. Its copies lack some clones; in the studies checked, an unresolved V gene accounts for under half of them, and the cause for the rest is not known. This sample holds approximately 12,000 clones; around 70% were observed only once. Approximately 15% of the sample lies in the top ten. The sample's time point, from its label and the paper: human tissue collected at research (rapid) autopsy. The source material was tissue from the right colon, sampled at autopsy. The receptor set was obtained from a woman aged 18-49 years with breast cancer.

This clone was counted a few times. The chain combines TRBV7-2 with TRBJ1-1; 7 nucleotides line up with TRBD1. This CDR3 contains 14 residues. With V trimmed by 6 bases and J by 4 bases, 8 bases remained unmatched. Per germline, CDR1 SGHTA and CDR2 FQGNSA. The DNA of the CDR3 is TGTGCCAGCAGTACAGGGGTTAGCGGCACTGAAGCTTTCTTT. This encodes CASSTGVSGTEAFF.

This clone showed up just once. This chain connects TRBV5-4 to TRBJ2-1; 7 bases are shared with TRBD2. The V segment lost 4 bases and the J segment 8 bases; nucleotides outside the gene matches: 15. The germline gives CDR1 SGHNT, CDR2 YYREEE (reference sequence). The CDR3 is 16 amino acids. The CDR3 spells CASSPRTSGPLDEQFF. CDR3 DNA: TGTGCCAGCAGCCCCAGGACTAGTGGTCCCCTTGATGAGCAGTTCTTC. Full variable domain (rest looked up from reference TRBV5-4 and TRBJ2-1): ETGVTQSPTHLIKTRGQQVTLRCSSQSGHNTVSWYQQALGQGPQFIFQYYREEENGRGNFPPRFSGLQFPNYSSELNVNALELDDSALYLCASSPRTSGPLDEQFFGPGTRLTVL.

This chain connects TRBV18 to TRBJ2-1; 10 nucleotides agree with TRBD2. CDR1 is KGHSH and CDR2 is LQKENI in the germline V gene. Trimming at V came to 1 base and at J to 6 bases, leaving 3 bases not matched to a gene. The length of the CDR3 is 15 residues. The CDR3 spells CASSPRAGGRNEQFF. DNA of the CDR3: TGTGCCAGCTCACCACGAGCGGGGGGGCGCAATGAGCAGTTCTTC.

This clone was observed a few times. The CDR3 DNA reads TGTGCCAGCAGTGAAGGACCGAGCACAGATACGCAGTATTTT. Its translation: CASSEGPSTDTQYF. The rearrangement links TRBV6-1 to TRBJ2-3; D ambiguous. Looked up from germline, CDR1 is MNHNS and CDR2 is SASEGT. The CDR3 has 14 amino acids. Between the trimmed V and J ends, which lost 1 base and 0 bases, there was a span of 5 bases.

The chain links TRBV5-1 to TRBJ2-7, with a tentative D call TRBD2 (6 bases). V was cut by 2 bases and J by 3 bases, with 12 bases left in between. The CDR3 spans 14 residues. From germline, CDR1 is SGHRS and CDR2 YFSETQ. DNA for the CDR3: TGCGCCAGCAGCTTAGGGACTGGTATCTACGAGCAGTACTTC. Amino acid sequence: CASSLGTGIYEQYF.

The chain has TRBV7-3 and TRBJ2-3, with unresolved D. Trimming took off 5 bases at V and 2 bases at J, with 8 bases between the two ends. This CDR3 has 13 amino acids. CDR1 and CDR2 (germline): SGHTA, FQGTGA. For the CDR3, the DNA is TGTGCCAGCAGCCTTCAGGCCACAGATACGCAGTATTTT. Amino acids: CASSLQATDTQYF. Complete variable domain (other parts from reference TRBV7-3 and TRBJ2-3): GAGVSQTPSNKVTEKGKYVELRCDPISGHTALYWYRQSLGQGPEFLIYFQGTGAADDSGLPNDRFFAVRPEGSVSTLKIQRTERGDSAVYLCASSLQATDTQYFGPGTRLTVL.

V gene TRBV5-4 combines with J gene TRBJ1-2, with 8 bases lining up with TRBD1. V was clipped by 6 bases and J by 8 bases; unmatched bases: 9. This CDR3 has 13 residues. Germline V gene data show CDR1 as SGHNT and CDR2 as YYREEE (reference sequence). The CDR3 bases are TGTGCCAGCACTTCCCACGGGACAGGCGGCTACACCTTC. It translates to CASTSHGTGGYTF.

There are a few counts of this clone. The chain joins TRBV7-9 to TRBJ2-7, with TRBD2 matching over 9 bases. Germline CDR1 and CDR2: SEHNR and FQNEAQ (reference sequence). The CDR3 is made up of 15 amino acids. Losses at the gene ends were 5 bases for V and 3 bases for J; bases not matched to a gene: 8. The CDR3 loop is CASSLSGSKDYEQYF. CDR3 DNA sequence: TGTGCCAGCAGCCTTAGCGGGAGTAAGGACTACGAGCAGTACTTC.

V is TRBV10-3 and J is TRBJ2-3; D is ambiguous. CDR3 size: 13 residues. V lost 4 bases to trimming and J lost 6 bases, with 11 bases between them. CDR1 and CDR2 from the germline V gene are ENHRY and SYGVKD. The CDR3 reads CAISAVPEDTQYF. The CDR3 DNA is TGTGCCATCAGTGCGGTCCCGGAGGATACGCAGTATTTT.